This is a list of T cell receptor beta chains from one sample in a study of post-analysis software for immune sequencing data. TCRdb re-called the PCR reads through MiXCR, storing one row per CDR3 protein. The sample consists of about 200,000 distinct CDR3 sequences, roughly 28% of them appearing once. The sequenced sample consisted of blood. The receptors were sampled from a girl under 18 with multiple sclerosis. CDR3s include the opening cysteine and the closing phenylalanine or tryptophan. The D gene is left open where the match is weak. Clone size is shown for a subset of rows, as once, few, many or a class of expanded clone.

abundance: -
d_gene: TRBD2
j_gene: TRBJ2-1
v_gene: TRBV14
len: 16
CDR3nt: TGTGCCAGCAGCCAAGTCTTGGGAGGGAGCCTCAATGAGCAGTTCTTC
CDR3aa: CASSQVLGGSLNEQFF

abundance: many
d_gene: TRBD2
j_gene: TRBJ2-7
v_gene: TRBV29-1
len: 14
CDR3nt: TGCAGCGTTGATAGGCTAGCGGGAGCTGGGGAGCAGTACTTC
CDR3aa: CSVDRLAGAGEQYF

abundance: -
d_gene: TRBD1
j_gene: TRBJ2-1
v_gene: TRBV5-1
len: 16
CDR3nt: TGCGCCAGCACATCGACAGGGGGCTTTTCCTACAATGAGCAGTTCTTC
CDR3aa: CASTSTGGFSYNEQFF

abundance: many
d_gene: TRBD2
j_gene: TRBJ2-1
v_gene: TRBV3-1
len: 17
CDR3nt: TGTGCCAGCAGCCAAGATCCTATGGGACTAGCGCAAAATGAGCAGTTCTTC
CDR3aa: CASSQDPMGLAQNEQFF

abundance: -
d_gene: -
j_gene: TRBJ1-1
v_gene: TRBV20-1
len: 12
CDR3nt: TGCAGTGCCCCGACCGTCTACACTGAAGCTTTCTTT
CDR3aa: CSAPTVYTEAFF

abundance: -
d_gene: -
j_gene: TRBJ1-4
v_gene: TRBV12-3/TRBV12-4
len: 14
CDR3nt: TGTGCCAGCAGCCGACAGCGAGGGGTCGAAAAACTGTTTTTT
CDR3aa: CASSRQRGVEKLFF

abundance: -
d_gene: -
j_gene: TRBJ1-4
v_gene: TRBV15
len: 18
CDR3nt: TGTGCCACCAGCAGAGACCCTCTCGTGTGGGGAACTAATGAAAAACTGTTTTTT
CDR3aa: CATSRDPLVWGTNEKLFF

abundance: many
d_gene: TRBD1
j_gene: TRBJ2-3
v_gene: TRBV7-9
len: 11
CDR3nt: TGTGCCAGCAGCTTCGGGACAGGGTGGTATTTT
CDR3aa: CASSFGTGWYF

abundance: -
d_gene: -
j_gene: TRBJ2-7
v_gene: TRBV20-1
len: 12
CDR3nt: TGCAGTGCTAGTAGCGGTCATTACGAGCAGTACTTC
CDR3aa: CSASSGHYEQYF

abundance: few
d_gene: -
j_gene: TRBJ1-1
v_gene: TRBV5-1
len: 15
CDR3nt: TGCGCCAGCAGCTTGGATCCAGGGGCGATCACTGAAGCTTTCTTT
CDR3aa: CASSLDPGAITEAFF

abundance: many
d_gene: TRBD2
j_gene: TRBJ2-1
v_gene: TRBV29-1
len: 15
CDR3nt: TGCAGCGTTGGCGGGACTAGCGGGAGTGCTAATGAGCAGTTCTTC
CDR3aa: CSVGGTSGSANEQFF

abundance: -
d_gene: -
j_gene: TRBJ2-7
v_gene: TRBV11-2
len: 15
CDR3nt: TGTGCCAGCAGCTTAGTGGGGAATTTGGCCTACGAGCAGTACTTC
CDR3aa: CASSLVGNLAYEQYF

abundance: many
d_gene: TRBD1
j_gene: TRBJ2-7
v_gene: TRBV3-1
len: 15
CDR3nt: TGTGCCAGCAGCGCCCAATGGGACAGGGGCCACGAGCAGTACTTC
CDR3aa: CASSAQWDRGHEQYF

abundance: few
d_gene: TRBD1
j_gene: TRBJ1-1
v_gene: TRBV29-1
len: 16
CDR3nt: TGCAGCGCAGAGATGGGACAGGGGTTTATGAACACTGAAGCTTTCTTT
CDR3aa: CSAEMGQGFMNTEAFF

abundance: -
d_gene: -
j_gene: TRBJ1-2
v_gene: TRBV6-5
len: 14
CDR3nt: TGTGCCGGCAGTTTCCTAGGGGTGGGCTATGGCTACACCTTC
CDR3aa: CAGSFLGVGYGYTF

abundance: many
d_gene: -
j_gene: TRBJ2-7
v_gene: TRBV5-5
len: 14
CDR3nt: TGTGCCAGCAGCTTGGGGCGGACGGCCTACGAGCAGTACTTC
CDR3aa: CASSLGRTAYEQYF

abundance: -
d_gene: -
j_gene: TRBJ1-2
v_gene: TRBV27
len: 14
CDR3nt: TGTGCCAGCAGTTCCCTCGGCAGTTCCTATGGCTACACCTTC
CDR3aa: CASSSLGSSYGYTF

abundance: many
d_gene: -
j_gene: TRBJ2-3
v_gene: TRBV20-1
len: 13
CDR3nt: TGCAGTGCTACCCCGTCTAGCACAGATACGCAGTATTTT
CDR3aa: CSATPSSTDTQYF

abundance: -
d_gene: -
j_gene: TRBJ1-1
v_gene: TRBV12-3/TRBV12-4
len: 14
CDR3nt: TGTGCCAGCAGTTTTCGGGGGATGAACACTGAAGCTTTCTTT
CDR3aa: CASSFRGMNTEAFF

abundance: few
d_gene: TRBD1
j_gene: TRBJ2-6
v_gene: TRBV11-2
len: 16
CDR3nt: TGTGCCAGCAGCCCAGGGGGCTCGTACGGGGCCAACGTCCTGACTTTC
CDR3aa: CASSPGGSYGANVLTF

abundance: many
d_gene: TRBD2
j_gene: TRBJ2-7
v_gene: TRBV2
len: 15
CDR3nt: TGTGCCAGCGGCGGACTAGCGGGAGTACGGTACGAGCAGTACTTC
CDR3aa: CASGGLAGVRYEQYF

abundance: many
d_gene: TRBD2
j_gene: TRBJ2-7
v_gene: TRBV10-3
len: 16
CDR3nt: TGTGCCATCAGTAAGACGGGAGGCCCCCAATCGCGCGAGCAGTACTTC
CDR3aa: CAISKTGGPQSREQYF

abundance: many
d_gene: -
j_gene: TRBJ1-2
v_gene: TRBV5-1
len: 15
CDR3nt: TGCGCCAGCAGCTTGGAACAGCCGGGAACGAATGGCTACACCTTC
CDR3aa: CASSLEQPGTNGYTF

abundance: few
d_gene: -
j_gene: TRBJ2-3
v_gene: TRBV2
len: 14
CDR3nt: TGTGCCAGCAGGCCTAGCGAAAGCACAGATACGCAGTATTTT
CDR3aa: CASRPSESTDTQYF

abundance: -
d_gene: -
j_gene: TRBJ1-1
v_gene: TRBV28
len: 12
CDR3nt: TGTGCCAGCCAAGCCCCACCCATTGAAGCTTTCTTT
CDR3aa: CASQAPPIEAFF

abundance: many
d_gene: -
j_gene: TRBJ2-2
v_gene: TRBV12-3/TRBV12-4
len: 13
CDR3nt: TGTGCCAGCAGTGGCCGGCACACCGGGGAGCTGTTTTTT
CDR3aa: CASSGRHTGELFF

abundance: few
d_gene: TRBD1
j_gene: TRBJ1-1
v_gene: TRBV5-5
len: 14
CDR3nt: TGTGCCAGCAGCTTAAGACAGGGGGGGACTGAAGCTTTCTTT
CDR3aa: CASSLRQGGTEAFF

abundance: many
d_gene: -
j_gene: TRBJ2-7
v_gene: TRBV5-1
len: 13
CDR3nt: TGCGCCAGCAGCTCCCCGGGCGGAGACGAGCAGTACTTC
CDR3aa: CASSSPGGDEQYF

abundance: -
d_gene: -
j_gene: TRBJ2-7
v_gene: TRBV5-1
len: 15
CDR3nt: TGCGCCAGCAGTTTATATCCACAAAGCTCCTACGAGCAGTACTTC
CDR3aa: CASSLYPQSSYEQYF

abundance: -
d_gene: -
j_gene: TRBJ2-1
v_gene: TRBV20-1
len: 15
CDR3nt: TGCAGTGCTAGAAACAGACAGCTTGACTACAATGAGCAGTTCTTC
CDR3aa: CSARNRQLDYNEQFF

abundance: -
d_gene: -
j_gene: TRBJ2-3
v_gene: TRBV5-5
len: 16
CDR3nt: TGTGCCAGCAGCTTGAGCCAGGACAGAAACACAGATACGCAGTATTTT
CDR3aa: CASSLSQDRNTDTQYF

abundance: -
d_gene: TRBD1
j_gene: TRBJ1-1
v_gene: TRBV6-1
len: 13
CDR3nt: TGTGCCGGCAGGACAGGTTTGAACACTGAAGCTTTCTTT
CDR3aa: CAGRTGLNTEAFF

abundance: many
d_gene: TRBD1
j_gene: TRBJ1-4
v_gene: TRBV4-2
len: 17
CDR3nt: TGTGCCAGCAGCGTACGGGACAGAGCTGCAACTAATGAAAAACTGTTTTTT
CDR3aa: CASSVRDRAATNEKLFF

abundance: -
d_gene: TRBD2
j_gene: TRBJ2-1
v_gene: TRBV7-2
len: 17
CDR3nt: TGTGCCAGCAGCTTAGTAGGCGGGGGAGATGTGGGGAATGAGCAGTTCTTC
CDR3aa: CASSLVGGGDVGNEQFF

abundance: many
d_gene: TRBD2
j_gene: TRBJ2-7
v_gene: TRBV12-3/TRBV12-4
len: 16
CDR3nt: TGTGCCAGCAGTTCCTCCGGGACTAGCGAAATAGGCGAGCAGTACTTC
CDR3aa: CASSSSGTSEIGEQYF

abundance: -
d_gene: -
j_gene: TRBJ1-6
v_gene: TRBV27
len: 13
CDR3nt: TGTGCCACCACGATGGGGACTAATTCACCCCTCCACTTT
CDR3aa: CATTMGTNSPLHF

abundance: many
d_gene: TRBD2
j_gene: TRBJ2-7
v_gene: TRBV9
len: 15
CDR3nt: TGTGCCAGCAGCGCCGGGGGGAGAGGGGCGTACGAGCAGTACTTC
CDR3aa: CASSAGGRGAYEQYF

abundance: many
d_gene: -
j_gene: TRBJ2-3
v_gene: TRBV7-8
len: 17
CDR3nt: TGTGCCAGCAGCTTAAACCCGTCGCAGGGGCGGACAGATACGCAGTATTTT
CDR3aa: CASSLNPSQGRTDTQYF

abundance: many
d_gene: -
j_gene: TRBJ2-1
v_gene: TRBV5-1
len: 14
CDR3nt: TGCGCCAGCAGCTTAAGGGGGGAAGTCTATGAGCAGTTCTTC
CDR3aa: CASSLRGEVYEQFF

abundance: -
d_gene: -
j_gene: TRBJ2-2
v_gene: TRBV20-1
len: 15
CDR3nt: TGCAGTGCTAGACCGGGCTACTATAACACCGGGGAGCTGTTTTTT
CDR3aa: CSARPGYYNTGELFF

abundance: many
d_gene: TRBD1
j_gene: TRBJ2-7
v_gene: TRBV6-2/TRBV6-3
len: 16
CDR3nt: TGTGCCAGCAGAGCCCTGCCGGGACAGGGGATGCACGAGCAGTACTTC
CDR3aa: CASRALPGQGMHEQYF

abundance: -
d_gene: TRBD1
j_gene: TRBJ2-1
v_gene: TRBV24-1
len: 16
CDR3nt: TGTGCCACCAGTGACTTGGGACAGGGTCTCGATAATGAGCAGTTCTTC
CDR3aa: CATSDLGQGLDNEQFF

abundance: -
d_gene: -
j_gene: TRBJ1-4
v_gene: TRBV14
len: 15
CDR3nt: TGTGCCAGCAGCCAAGATGTCACCAGTCTCGAAAAACGGTTTTTT
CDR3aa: CASSQDVTSLEKRFF

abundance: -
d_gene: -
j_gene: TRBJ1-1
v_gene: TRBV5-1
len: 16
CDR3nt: TGCGCCAGCAGCTTGGCCGGAGGGCTCCCAAGCACTGAAGCTTTCTTT
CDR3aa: CASSLAGGLPSTEAFF

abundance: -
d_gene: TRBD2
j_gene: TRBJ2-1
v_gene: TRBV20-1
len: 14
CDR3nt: TGCAGTGTAGCGGGAGTCCCCCCCCGCAATGAGCAGTTCTTC
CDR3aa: CSVAGVPPRNEQFF